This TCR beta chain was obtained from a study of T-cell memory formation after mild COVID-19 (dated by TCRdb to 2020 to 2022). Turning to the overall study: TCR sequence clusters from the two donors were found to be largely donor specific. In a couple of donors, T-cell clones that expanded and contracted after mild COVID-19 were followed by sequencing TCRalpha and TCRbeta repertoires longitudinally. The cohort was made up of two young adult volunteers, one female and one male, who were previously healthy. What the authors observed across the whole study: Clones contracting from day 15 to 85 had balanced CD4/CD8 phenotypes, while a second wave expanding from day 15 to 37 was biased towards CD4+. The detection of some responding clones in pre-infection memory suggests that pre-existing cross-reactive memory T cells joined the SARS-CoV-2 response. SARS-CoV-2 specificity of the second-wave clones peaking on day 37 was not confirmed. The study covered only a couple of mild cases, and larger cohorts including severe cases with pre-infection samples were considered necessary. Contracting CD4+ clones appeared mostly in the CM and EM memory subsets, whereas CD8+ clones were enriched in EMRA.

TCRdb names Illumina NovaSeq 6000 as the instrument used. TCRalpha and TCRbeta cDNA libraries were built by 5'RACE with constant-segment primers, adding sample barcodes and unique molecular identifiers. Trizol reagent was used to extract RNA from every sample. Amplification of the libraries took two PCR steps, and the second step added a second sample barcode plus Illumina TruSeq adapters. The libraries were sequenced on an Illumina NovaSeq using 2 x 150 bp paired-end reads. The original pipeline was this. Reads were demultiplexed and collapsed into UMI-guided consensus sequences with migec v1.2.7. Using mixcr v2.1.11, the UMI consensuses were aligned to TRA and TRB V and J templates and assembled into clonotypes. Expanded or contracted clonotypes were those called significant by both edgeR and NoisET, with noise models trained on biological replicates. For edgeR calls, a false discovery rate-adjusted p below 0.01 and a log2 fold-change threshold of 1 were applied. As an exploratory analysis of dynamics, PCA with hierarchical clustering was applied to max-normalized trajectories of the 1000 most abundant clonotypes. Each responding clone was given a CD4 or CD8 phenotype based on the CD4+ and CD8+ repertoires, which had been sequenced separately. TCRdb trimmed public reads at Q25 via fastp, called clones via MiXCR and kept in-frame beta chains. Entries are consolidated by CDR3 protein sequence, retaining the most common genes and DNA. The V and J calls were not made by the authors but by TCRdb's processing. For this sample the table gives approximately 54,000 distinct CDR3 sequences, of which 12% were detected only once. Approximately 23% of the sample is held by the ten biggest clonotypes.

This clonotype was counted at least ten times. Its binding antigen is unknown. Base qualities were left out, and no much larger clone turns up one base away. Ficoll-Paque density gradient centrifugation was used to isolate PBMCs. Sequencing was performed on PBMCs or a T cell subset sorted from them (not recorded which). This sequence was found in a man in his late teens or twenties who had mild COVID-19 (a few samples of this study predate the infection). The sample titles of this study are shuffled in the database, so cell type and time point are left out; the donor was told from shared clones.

The CDR3 has the sequence CASSPGQVYTGELFF. The sequence in DNA is TGTGCCAGCAGTCCGGGACAGGTTTACACCGGGGAGCTGTTTTTT. The chain is assembled from TRBV12-3 or TRBV12-4 and TRBJ2-2; TRBD1 aligns with 8 central bases. From V the trimming removes 5 bases and from J it removes 3 bases, while the gene matches leave 5 bases of the junction unaccounted for. The CDR3 runs 15 amino acids, cysteine and phenylalanine included. Only CDR3 DNA remains: 45 bases, in frame from the first base.